The rows below give T cell receptor beta chains drawn from one sample of a study of OX40 agonist ivuxolimab in advanced cancers. The assay was immunoSEQ multiplex PCR, and TCRdb's table has in-frame clones only and misses some. The sample contains more than 20,000 clones, 70% to 90% of which appear only once. The material sequenced was CD4+ or CD8+ T cells sorted from blood, taken in a trial of the OX40 agonist ivuxolimab. The receptors were gathered from an adult with an advanced solid tumor such as melanoma, head and neck, liver or kidney cancer. Both conserved end residues are part of each CDR3. A D gene is named only where the DNA matches it firmly. Clone size is not always given. Where it is, it says once, few, many or a class for expanded clones.

v_gene,abundance,d_gene,j_gene,CDR3aa,CDR3nt
TRBV11-3,.,.,TRBJ1-5,CASSWDGDQPQHF,TGTGCCAGCAGTTGGGACGGAGATCAGCCCCAGCATTTT
TRBV5-1,once,.,TRBJ2-1,CASSLKGIDEQFF,TGCGCCAGCAGCTTAAAGGGTATCGATGAGCAGTTCTTC
TRBV29-1,.,.,TRBJ2-7,CSVEDTEDSPPGEQYF,TGCAGCGTTGAAGATACGGAGGACAGCCCCCCTGGCGAGCAGTACTTC
TRBV6-1,few,.,TRBJ1-1,CASTTTSEAFF,TGTGCCAGCACCACCACAAGTGAAGCTTTCTTT
TRBV6-5,.,TRBD1,TRBJ1-2,CASSVSGTANYGYTF,TGTGCCAGCAGTGTCTCCGGGACAGCTAACTATGGCTACACCTTC
TRBV14,.,.,TRBJ2-7,CASSPRAVSYEQYF,TGTGCCAGCAGCCCACGGGCAGTTTCCTACGAGCAGTACTTC
TRBV27,.,.,TRBJ1-2,CASAGARYGYTF,TGTGCCAGCGCCGGGGCCAGGTATGGCTACACCTTC
TRBV11-2,.,TRBD1,TRBJ2-2,CASSQGAGSVTGELFF,TGTGCCAGCAGTCAGGGGGCAGGGAGTGTCACCGGGGAGCTGTTTTTT
TRBV5-1,.,.,TRBJ2-7,CASSLRSYYEQYF,TGCGCCAGCAGCTTGCGGTCATACTACGAGCAGTACTTC
TRBV5-1,once,.,TRBJ2-5,CASSLEDGYQETQYF,TGCGCCAGCAGCTTAGAAGACGGGTACCAAGAGACCCAGTACTTC
TRBV5-1,.,.,TRBJ1-5,CASSLEGGVNQPQHF,TGCGCCAGCAGCTTGGAAGGGGGAGTCAATCAGCCCCAGCATTTT
TRBV9,once,.,TRBJ1-2,CASSPPLGGDGYTF,TGTGCCAGCAGCCCTCCCCTCGGGGGGGATGGCTACACCTTC
TRBV10-2,.,.,TRBJ1-1,CASSGVEAFF,TGCGCCAGCAGTGGGGTTGAAGCTTTCTTT
TRBV7-9,.,.,TRBJ2-7,CASSTVVDSRISYEQYF,TGTGCCAGCAGCACAGTTGTAGACAGCCGAATCTCCTACGAGCAGTACTTC
TRBV21-1,.,.,TRBJ1-2,CARSDHPGRGKLGYGYTF,TGTGCCAGAAGCGATCACCCCGGGCGGGGAAAACTGGGCTATGGCTACACCTTC
TRBV21-1,.,.,TRBJ2-1,CASSKGSGLSYNEQFF,TGTGCCAGCAGCAAAGGTAGCGGACTATCCTACAATGAGCAGTTCTTC
TRBV5-1,.,TRBD1,TRBJ2-3,CASSTGQGGADTQYF,TGCGCCAGCAGCACCGGACAGGGGGGCGCAGATACGCAGTATTTT
TRBV9,.,TRBD2,TRBJ2-7,CASSPGGSYEQYF,TGTGCCAGCAGCCCGGGGGGGAGTTACGAGCAGTACTTC
TRBV2,.,.,TRBJ1-1,CASSEAQVEAFF,TGTGCCAGCAGTGAAGCGCAAGTGGAAGCTTTCTTT
TRBV18,medium-sized,TRBD1,TRBJ2-7,CASSPPGGMYEQYF,TGTGCCAGCTCACCACCAGGGGGCATGTACGAGCAGTACTTC
TRBV7-9,.,TRBD1,TRBJ2-5,CASRVVGTEETQYF,TGTGCCAGCAGAGTGGTCGGGACAGAAGAGACCCAGTACTTC
TRBV5-1,once,.,TRBJ1-1,CASSVGENTEAFF,TGCGCCAGTTCCGTGGGGGAGAACACTGAAGCTTTCTTT
TRBV6-5,.,.,TRBJ2-7,CASSQSSYEQYF,TGTGCCAGCAGTCAGAGCTCCTACGAGCAGTACTTC
TRBV7-8,.,TRBD1,TRBJ2-5,CASSHLRDRGSEKETQYF,TGTGCCAGCAGCCACCTCCGGGACAGGGGTTCTGAGAAAGAGACCCAGTACTTC
TRBV6-5,.,.,TRBJ1-4,CASSYDEKLFF,TGTGCCAGCAGTTACGACGAAAAACTGTTTTTT
TRBV29-1,.,TRBD1,TRBJ2-2,CSVEERGRMINTGELFF,TGCAGCGTTGAAGAAAGGGGGCGAATGATCAACACCGGGGAGCTGTTTTTT
TRBV27,.,.,TRBJ2-7,CASSLYQGEVYEQYF,TGTGCCAGCAGTTTGTATCAGGGGGAGGTCTACGAGCAGTACTTC
TRBV4-1,.,.,TRBJ1-2,CASSQEDGGYGYTF,TGCGCCAGCAGCCAAGAAGACGGAGGCTATGGCTACACCTTC
TRBV19,.,TRBD1,TRBJ1-3,CASSIGGDRGLGNTIYF,TGTGCCAGTAGTATAGGAGGGGACAGGGGGCTTGGAAACACCATATATTTT
TRBV6-5,.,TRBD1,TRBJ2-2,CASSNRDSTGELFF,TGTGCCAGCAGTAACCGGGACAGCACCGGGGAGCTGTTTTTT
TRBV6-5,.,.,TRBJ2-3,CASSPDSPTDTQYF,TGTGCCAGCAGCCCCGACTCGCCCACAGATACGCAGTATTTT
TRBV10-3,.,.,TRBJ1-1,CAISGSADEAFF,TGTGCCATCAGTGGGAGTGCGGATGAAGCTTTCTTT
TRBV7-9,.,.,TRBJ2-1,CASGDDTYNEQFF,TGTGCCAGCGGCGATGACACTTACAATGAGCAGTTCTTC
TRBV23-1,.,TRBD1,TRBJ2-7,CASSHLGQGAYEQYF,TGCGCCAGCAGTCATCTCGGACAGGGGGCTTACGAGCAGTACTTC
TRBV7-9,once,.,TRBJ2-3,CASSARISSTDTQYF,TGTGCCAGCAGCGCCAGGATTTCTAGCACAGATACGCAGTATTTT
TRBV29-1,.,.,TRBJ2-1,CSVETDTTLNEQFF,TGCAGCGTTGAAACGGACACGACTCTCAATGAGCAGTTCTTC